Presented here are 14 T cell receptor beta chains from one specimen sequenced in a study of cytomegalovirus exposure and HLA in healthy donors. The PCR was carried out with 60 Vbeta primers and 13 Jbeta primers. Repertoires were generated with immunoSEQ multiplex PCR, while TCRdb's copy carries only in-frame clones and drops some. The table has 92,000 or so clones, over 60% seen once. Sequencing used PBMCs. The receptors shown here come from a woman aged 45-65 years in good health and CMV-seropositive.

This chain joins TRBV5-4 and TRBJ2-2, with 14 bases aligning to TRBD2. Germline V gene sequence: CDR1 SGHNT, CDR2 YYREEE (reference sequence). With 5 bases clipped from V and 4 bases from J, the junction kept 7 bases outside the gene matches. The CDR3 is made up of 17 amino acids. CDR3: CASRPGTSGGLTGELFF. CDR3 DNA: TGTGCCAGCAGACCCGGGACTAGCGGGGGCCTCACCGGGGAGCTGTTTTTT.

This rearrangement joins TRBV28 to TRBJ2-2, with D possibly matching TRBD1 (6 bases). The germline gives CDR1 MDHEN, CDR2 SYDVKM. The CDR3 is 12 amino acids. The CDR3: CAYRASTGELFF. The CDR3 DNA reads TGTGCGTACAGGGCCAGCACCGGGGAGCTGTTTTTT.

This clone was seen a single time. The DNA for the CDR3 is TGTGCCAGCGGCCCAACGCCGGGACAGGGTACCTACGAGCAGTACTTC. Translated, it gives CASGPTPGQGTYEQYF. The rearrangement links TRBV7-9 to TRBJ2-7; 9 bases align to TRBD1. CDR1 is SEHNR and CDR2 is FQNEAQ in the germline V gene (reference sequence). Losses at the gene ends were 8 bases for V and 2 bases for J; bases not matched to a gene: 13. This CDR3 has 16 amino acids.

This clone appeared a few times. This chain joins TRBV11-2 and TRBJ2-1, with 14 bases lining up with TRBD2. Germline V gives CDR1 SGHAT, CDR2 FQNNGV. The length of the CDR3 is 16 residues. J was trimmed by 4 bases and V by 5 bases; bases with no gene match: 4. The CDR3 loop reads CASSVGTSGGYNEQFF. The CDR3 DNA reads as TGTGCCAGCAGCGTAGGGACTAGCGGGGGATACAATGAGCAGTTCTTC.

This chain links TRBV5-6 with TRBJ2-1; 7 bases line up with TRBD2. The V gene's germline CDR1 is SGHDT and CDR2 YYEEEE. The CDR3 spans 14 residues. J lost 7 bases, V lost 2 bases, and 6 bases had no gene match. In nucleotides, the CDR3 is TGTGCCAGCAGCTTTCCTGGGGGAGGGAATGAGCAGTTCTTC. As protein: CASSFPGGGNEQFF.

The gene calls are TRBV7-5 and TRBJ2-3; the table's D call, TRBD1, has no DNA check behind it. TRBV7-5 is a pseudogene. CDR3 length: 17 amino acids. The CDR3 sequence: CVRSLELQGNVGDTQYF. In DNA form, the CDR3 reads TGTGTCAGAAGCTTAGAACTCCAGGGGAATGTGGGAGATACGCAGTATTTT.

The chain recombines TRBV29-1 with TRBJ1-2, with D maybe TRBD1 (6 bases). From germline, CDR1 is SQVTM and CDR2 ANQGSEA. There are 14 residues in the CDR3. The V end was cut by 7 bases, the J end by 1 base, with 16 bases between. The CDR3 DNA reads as TGCAGCGCCATCCCGACAGGCCGTAACTATGGCTACACCTTC. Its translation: CSAIPTGRNYGYTF.

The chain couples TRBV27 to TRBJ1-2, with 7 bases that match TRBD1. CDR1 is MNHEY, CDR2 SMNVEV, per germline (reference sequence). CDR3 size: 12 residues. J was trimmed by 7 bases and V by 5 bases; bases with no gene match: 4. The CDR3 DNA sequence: TGTGCCAGCAGTCCCGACAGGGTTGGCTACACCTTC. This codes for CASSPDRVGYTF.

The CDR3 DNA is TGTGCCTGGAGTGTGGACAGGGGAAAAAACGAGCAGTACTTC. It translates to CAWSVDRGKNEQYF. This chain connects TRBV30 to TRBJ2-7, with 9 bases matching TRBD1. Germline CDR1 GTSNPN, CDR2 SVGIG (reference sequence). Trimming removed 0 bases from V and 5 bases from J; junction bases left unmatched: 5. The CDR3 consists of 14 residues.

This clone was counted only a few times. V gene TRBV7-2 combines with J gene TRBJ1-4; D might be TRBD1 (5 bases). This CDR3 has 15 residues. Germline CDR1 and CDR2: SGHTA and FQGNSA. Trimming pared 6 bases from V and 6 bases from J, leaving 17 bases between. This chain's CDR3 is CASRGTGTGDEKLFF. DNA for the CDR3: TGTGCCAGCAGAGGAACCGGGACGGGGGATGAAAAACTGTTTTTT.

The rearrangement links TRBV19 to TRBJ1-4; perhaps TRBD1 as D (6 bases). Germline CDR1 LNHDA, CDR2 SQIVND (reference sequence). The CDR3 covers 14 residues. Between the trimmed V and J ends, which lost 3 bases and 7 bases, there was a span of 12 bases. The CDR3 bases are TGTGCCAGTAGTATTGGGGGCGCCGGTGAAAAACTGTTTTTT. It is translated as CASSIGGAGEKLFF.

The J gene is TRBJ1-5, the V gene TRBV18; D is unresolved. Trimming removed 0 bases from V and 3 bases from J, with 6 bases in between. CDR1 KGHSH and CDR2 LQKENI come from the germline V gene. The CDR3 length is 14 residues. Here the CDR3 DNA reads TGTGCCAGCTCACCACCGGAGGTCAATCAGCCCCAGCATTTT. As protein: CASSPPEVNQPQHF.

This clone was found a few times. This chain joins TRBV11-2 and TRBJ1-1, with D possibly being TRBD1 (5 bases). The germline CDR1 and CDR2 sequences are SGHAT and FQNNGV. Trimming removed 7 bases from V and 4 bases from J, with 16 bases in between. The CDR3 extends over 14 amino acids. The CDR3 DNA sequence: TGTGCCAGCACCAATCGGGGGGTGGCCACTGAAGCTTTCTTT. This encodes CASTNRGVATEAFF.

This CDR3 is CASSPDYNTDTQYF. The DNA of the CDR3 is TGTGCCAGCAGCCCGGACTATAACACAGATACGCAGTATTTT. The chain recombines TRBV7-9 with TRBJ2-3, with D perhaps TRBD2 (6 bases). The CDR3 totals 14 residues. V was clipped by 5 bases and J by 2 bases, with 11 bases between them. CDR1 is SEHNR, CDR2 FQNEAQ, per germline (reference sequence).